Given below is one TCR beta chain in context. The method was immunoSEQ multiplex PCR; TCRdb's version includes in-frame clones alone and lacks a portion of them. Altogether about 140,000 clones are present, more than 65% being singletons, with the ten largest covering around 13%. The sample belongs to a study of blood T cell repertoires in COVID-19. The CDR3 runs to 14 residues. Sequencing was carried out using peripheral blood. The receptor was isolated from a man at least 80 years old with acute or convalescent COVID-19. The chain uses TRBV21-1 and TRBJ1-4. TRBV21-1 is a pseudogene. The CDR3 DNA follows: TGTGCCAGAGGAGGGGGGGCAACTAATGAAAAACTGTTTTTT. Translated: CARGGGATNEKLFF.